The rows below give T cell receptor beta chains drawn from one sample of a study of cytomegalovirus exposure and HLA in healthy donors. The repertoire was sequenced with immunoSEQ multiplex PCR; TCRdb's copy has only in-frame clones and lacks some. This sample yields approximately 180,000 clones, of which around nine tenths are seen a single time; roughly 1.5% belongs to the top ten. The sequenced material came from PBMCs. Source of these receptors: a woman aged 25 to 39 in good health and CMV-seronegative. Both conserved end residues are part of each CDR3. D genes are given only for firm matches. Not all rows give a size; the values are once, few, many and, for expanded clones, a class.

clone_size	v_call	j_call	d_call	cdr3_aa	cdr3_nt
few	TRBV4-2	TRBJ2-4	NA	CASSPRAARGFAKNIQYF	TGTGCCAGCAGCCCCCGGGCTGCCCGGGGGTTTGCCAAAAACATTCAGTACTTC
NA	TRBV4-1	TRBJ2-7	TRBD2	CASSLGGLVAGGYEQYF	TGCGCCAGCAGCCTGGGGGGGCTCGTAGCGGGGGGATACGAGCAGTACTTC
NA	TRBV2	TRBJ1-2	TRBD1	CASSLDRGRHGYTF	TGTGCCAGCAGTCTTGACAGGGGGCGGCATGGCTACACCTTC
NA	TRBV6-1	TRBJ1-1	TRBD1	CASSLGDRGTEAFF	TGTGCCAGCAGCCTTGGGGACAGAGGAACTGAAGCTTTCTTT
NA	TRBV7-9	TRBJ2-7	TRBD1	CASSPWDSPYEQYF	TGTGCCAGCAGCCCGTGGGACAGTCCCTACGAGCAGTACTTC
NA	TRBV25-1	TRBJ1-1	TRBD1	CASSDWTGKNTEAFF	TGTGCCAGCAGTGACTGGACAGGGAAGAACACTGAAGCTTTCTTT
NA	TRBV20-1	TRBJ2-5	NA	CSGTREETQYF	TGCAGTGGAACTAGGGAAGAGACCCAGTACTTC
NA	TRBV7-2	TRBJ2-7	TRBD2	CASSSGLAGGRMRVEQYF	TGTGCCAGCAGCTCCGGACTAGCGGGGGGCCGGATGCGCGTCGAGCAGTACTTC
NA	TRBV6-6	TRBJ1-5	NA	CASTPGGAVQPQHF	TGTGCCAGCACCCCGGGGGGGGCTGTCCAGCCCCAGCATTTT
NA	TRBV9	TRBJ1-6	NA	CASSETGLAGSYNSPLHF	TGTGCCAGCAGCGAAACAGGGTTAGCGGGCTCCTATAATTCACCCCTCCACTTT
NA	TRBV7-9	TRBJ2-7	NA	CASSPRSPHTGSYYEQYF	TGTGCCAGCAGCCCACGCTCACCTCACACAGGAAGTTACTACGAGCAGTACTTC
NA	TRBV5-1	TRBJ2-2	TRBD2	CASSSLAGGNTGELFF	TGCGCCAGCAGCTCCCTAGCGGGGGGGAATACCGGGGAGCTGTTTTTT
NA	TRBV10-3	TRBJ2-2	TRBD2	CAISEPSHSGGATGELFF	TGTGCCATCAGTGAGCCCTCCCATAGCGGGGGGGCCACCGGGGAGCTGTTTTTT
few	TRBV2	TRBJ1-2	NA	CASSAERSNYGYTF	TGTGCCAGCAGTGCGGAGAGATCTAACTATGGCTACACCTTC
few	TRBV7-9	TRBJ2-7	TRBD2	CASSPYRLAGTYEQYF	TGTGCCAGCAGCCCCTATCGACTAGCGGGGACCTACGAGCAGTACTTC
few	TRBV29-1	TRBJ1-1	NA	CSAHGWNTEAFF	TGCAGCGCCCACGGTTGGAACACTGAAGCTTTCTTT
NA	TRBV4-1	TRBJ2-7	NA	CASSQQTSYEQYF	TGCGCCAGCAGCCAACAGACTAGCTACGAGCAGTACTTC
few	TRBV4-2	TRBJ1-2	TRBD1	CAAGPQGAYGYTF	TGTGCCGCTGGGCCGCAGGGGGCGTATGGCTACACCTTC
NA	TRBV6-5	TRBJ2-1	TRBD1	CASSRGHEQFF	TGTGCCAGCAGTAGGGGGCATGAGCAGTTCTTC
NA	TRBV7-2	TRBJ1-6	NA	CASSLGRGRHNNSPLHF	TGTGCCAGCAGCTTAGGGCGGGGGCGTCATAATAATTCACCCCTCCACTTT
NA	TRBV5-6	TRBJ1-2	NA	CASSSQPRVYGYTF	TGTGCCAGCAGTTCTCAGCCCAGGGTCTATGGCTACACCTTC
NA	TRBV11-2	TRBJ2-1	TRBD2	CASRASGGANEQFF	TGTGCCAGCAGGGCTAGCGGGGGGGCAAATGAGCAGTTCTTC
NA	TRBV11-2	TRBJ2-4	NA	CASSLVFGGWTKNIQYF	TGTGCCAGCAGCTTAGTGTTTGGAGGTTGGACCAAAAACATTCAGTACTTC
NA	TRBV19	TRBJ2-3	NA	CASMRTDSTDTQYF	TGTGCCAGTATGAGGACTGATAGCACAGATACGCAGTATTTT
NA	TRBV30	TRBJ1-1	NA	CAWSGRSEAFF	TGTGCCTGGAGTGGGAGGTCTGAAGCTTTCTTT
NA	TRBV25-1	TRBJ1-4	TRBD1	CASSETGGLTNEKLFF	TGTGCCAGCAGTGAAACAGGGGGCCTAACTAATGAAAAACTGTTTTTT
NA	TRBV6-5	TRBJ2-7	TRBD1	CASLRTGTYEQYF	TGTGCCAGCCTCAGGACAGGGACCTACGAGCAGTACTTC
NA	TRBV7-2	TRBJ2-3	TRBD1	CASSFTWDRGLTDTQYF	TGTGCCAGCAGCTTTACATGGGACAGGGGGCTTACAGATACGCAGTATTTT
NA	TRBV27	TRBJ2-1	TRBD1	CASSFEIGQGAVEQFF	TGTGCCAGCAGTTTTGAGATAGGACAGGGGGCGGTTGAGCAGTTCTTC
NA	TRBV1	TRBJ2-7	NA	CTSSQDPQASSYEQYF	TGCACCAGCAGCCAAGACCCCCAGGCAAGCTCCTACGAGCAGTACTTC
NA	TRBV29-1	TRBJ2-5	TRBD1	CSVGQGIAETQYF	TGCAGCGTAGGACAGGGGATCGCGGAGACCCAGTACTTC
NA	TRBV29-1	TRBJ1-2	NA	CSVAGFQGGGYTF	TGCAGCGTTGCAGGGTTTCAGGGAGGTGGCTACACCTTC
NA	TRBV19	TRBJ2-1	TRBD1	CASSKGQGSVWGRYNEQFF	TGTGCCAGTAGCAAGGGACAGGGGAGTGTGTGGGGAAGGTACAATGAGCAGTTCTTC
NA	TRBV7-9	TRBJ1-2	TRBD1	CASSSTQTGGHYGYTF	TGTGCCAGCAGCTCGACACAGACAGGGGGCCACTATGGCTACACCTTC
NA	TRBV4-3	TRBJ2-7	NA	CASSPGVGQNYEQYF	TGCGCCAGCAGCCCCGGCGTGGGGCAAAACTACGAGCAGTACTTC
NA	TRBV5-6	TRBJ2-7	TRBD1	CASREQGGYEQYF	TGTGCCAGCCGAGAACAGGGGGGTTACGAGCAGTACTTC
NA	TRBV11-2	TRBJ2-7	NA	CASSLAQGRSSYEQYF	TGTGCCAGCAGCTTAGCACAGGGAAGGAGCTCCTACGAGCAGTACTTC
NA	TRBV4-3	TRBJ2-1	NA	CASSRVGGGAGEQFF	TGCGCCAGCAGCCGAGTTGGAGGGGGGGCCGGTGAGCAGTTCTTC
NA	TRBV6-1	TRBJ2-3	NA	CASSVDRILADTQYF	TGTGCCAGCAGTGTCGACAGGATTTTGGCGGATACGCAGTATTTT
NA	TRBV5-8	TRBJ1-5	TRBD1	CASSWGTGINQPQHF	TGTGCCAGCAGCTGGGGGACAGGGATCAATCAGCCCCAGCATTTT
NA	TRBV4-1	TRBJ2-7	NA	CASSPQGGLSYEQYF	TGCGCCAGCAGCCCACAGGGTGGGCTCTCCTACGAGCAGTACTTC
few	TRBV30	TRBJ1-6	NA	CAWSPPITYNSPLHF	TGTGCCTGGAGTCCACCTATTACCTATAATTCACCCCTCCACTTT
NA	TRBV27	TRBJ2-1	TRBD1	CASSPQRDSSSYNEQFF	TGTGCCAGCAGTCCGCAACGGGACAGTAGCTCCTACAATGAGCAGTTCTTC
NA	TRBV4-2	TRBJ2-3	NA	CASSQGASYTDTQYF	TGTGCCAGCAGCCAAGGAGCTAGCTACACAGATACGCAGTATTTT
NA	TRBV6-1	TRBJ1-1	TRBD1	CASSEWGQGWNAFF	TGTGCCAGCAGTGAATGGGGACAGGGATGGAATGCTTTCTTT
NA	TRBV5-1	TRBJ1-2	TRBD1	CASSLGSADRANGYGYTF	TGCGCCAGCAGCTTGGGATCCGCGGACAGGGCGAACGGCTATGGCTACACCTTC
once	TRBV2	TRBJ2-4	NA	CASGSQVIQYF	TGTGCCAGCGGGTCCCAGGTCATTCAGTACTTC
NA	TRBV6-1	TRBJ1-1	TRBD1	CASSVWTGDLNTEAFF	TGTGCCAGCAGTGTCTGGACAGGGGACTTGAACACTGAAGCTTTCTTT
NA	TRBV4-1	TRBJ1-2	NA	CASSQGRWASNGYTF	TGCGCCAGCAGCCAAGGGCGCTGGGCCTCCAATGGCTACACCTTC
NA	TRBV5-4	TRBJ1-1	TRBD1	CASSVDRDPLNTEAFF	TGTGCCAGCAGCGTCGACAGGGATCCTCTGAACACTGAAGCTTTCTTT
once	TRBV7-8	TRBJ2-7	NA	CASSLEGGRAGAYEQYF	TGTGCCAGCAGCTTAGAGGGGGGCAGGGCGGGAGCCTACGAGCAGTACTTC
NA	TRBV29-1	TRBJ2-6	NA	CRQGWADSSGANVLTF	TGCAGGCAAGGGTGGGCCGACAGCTCTGGGGCCAACGTCCTGACTTTC
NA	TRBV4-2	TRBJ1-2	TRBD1	CASSQGGQGYTF	TGTGCCAGCAGCCAAGGGGGACAGGGGTACACCTTC
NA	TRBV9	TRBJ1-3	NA	CASSSSGASGNTIYF	TGTGCCAGCAGCTCCTCAGGGGCCTCTGGAAACACCATATATTTT
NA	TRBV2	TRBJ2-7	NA	CASIQGGNPYEQYF	TGTGCCAGCATTCAAGGGGGTAACCCCTACGAGCAGTACTTC
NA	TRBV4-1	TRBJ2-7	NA	CASSQDPGLSYEQYF	TGCGCCAGCAGCCAAGATCCGGGTCTAAGCTACGAGCAGTACTTC